Below, one T cell receptor (beta chain) is given with its context. In this sample, this clonotype turned up a few times. Its cognate antigen has yet to be identified. No base qualities exist here, and no much larger clone lies one base off it. These data originate in a study of healthy donors' naive CD4 and CD8 T cells (dated by TCRdb to between 2014 and 2016). The study in broad terms: Donors were selected to cover three age groups (20-25, 40-50 and 60-70 years, several each), with a mean age of 44, and half of the donors were female. The TCR alpha libraries followed the same workflow as the beta chain, except for a newly designed primer set that covered all functional IMGT alpha gene variants. Donors were HLA-typed by sequencing at HLA-A, -B, -C, -DRB1, -DQB1 and -DPB1 using the SBTexcellerator protocol, an ABI3130xl analyzer and SBTengine software. The peripheral blood mononuclear cells came from fewer than 20 individuals who were healthy and unrelated. To check how TCR variation relates to lineage commitment, the researchers sequenced rearranged TCR alpha and beta chains taken from naive CD4+ and CD8+ T cells. Study-wide findings and limitations: Naive CD4+ and CD8+ cells reportedly showed biased usage of most V and J gene segments, and this bias was consistent across donors and independent of HLA genotype. Taken together, V genes, J genes and CDR3 charge appeared to account for roughly an eighth of the variance in CD4/CD8 propensity, mostly acting in an additive way. In both chains, CD4+ lineage was associated with a positively charged CDR3, and CD8+ lineage was associated with a negatively charged CDR3. Because the alpha and beta chains were sequenced in bulk, pairing them was not possible, and so effects of the combined chains went unevaluated. The study did not directly address possible repertoire bias arising from homeostatic proliferation of naive T cells.

Cells with a CD4+CD8-CD45RO-CD45RA+ profile were isolated by FACS and defined as naive CD4+ T cells, and those with a CD8+CD4-CD45RA+CD27bright profile were defined as naive CD8+ T cells. The antibodies used for sorting targeted CD4 (RPA-T4), CD8 (SK1), CD27 (O323), CD45RA (HI100) and CD45RO (UCHL1). The sequencer was a 454 GS FLX Titanium. A previously published linear amplification protocol was used to construct TCR libraries from about 500 ng of total RNA. Sequencing was carried out on the Roche/454 Genome Sequencer using Titanium chemistry. As for the authors' bioinformatics: From about 5 of the healthy donors, a total of under 90,000 rearranged TCR alpha transcripts were sequenced. Duplicate transcripts were removed, and each unique TCR clonotype was defined by its CDR3 junction following IMGT nomenclature. Using logistic regression in R 2.13.0, the researchers modeled CD4 versus CD8 status as a function of V and J genes, with an adjustment for donor effects and a Bonferroni correction for multiple testing. TCRdb's own reprocessing of the public reads used fastp at Q25 and MiXCR and kept productive beta chains. Identical CDR3 proteins give one entry, which carries the most common genes and DNA. TCRdb assigned the V and J calls; the authors' analysis was not used. Present in this sample are about 200,000 distinct CDR3 sequences, about 70% of which were seen just once. 2% to 2.5% of the sample rests with the top ten.

CDR1 and CDR2 are read off the germline V gene as MNHEY and SVGAGI. Spanning cysteine to phenylalanine, the CDR3 consists of 14 amino acids. Kept here is only the CDR3 DNA, which spans 42 bases and is read in frame from base 1. The junction carries 11 bases between V and J, which are trimmed by 5 bases and 3 bases respectively. Sequencing input: naive CD4+ and CD8+ T cells sorted from blood, pooled from several donors. This sample's cell subset or site label indicates: FACS-sorted naive CD4+ (CD45RO-CD45RA+) and naive CD8+ (CD45RA+CD27bright) T cells. The V gene is TRBV6-5 and the J gene is TRBJ1-5, with no confident D gene call. The sequence was collected from a pool of human donors in good health; the sample pools cells from several healthy donors. The nucleotides read TGTGCCAGCAGTCCCGGCAGGTACAATCAGCCCCAGCATTTT. This is translated as CASSPGRYNQPQHF.